This TCR beta chain was recorded in a study of shared clonotypes between healthy human individuals. Study conclusions and caveats: Enrolling few donors narrowed the genetic and exposure-history diversity that was represented.

The V gene's germline CDR1 is SGDLS and CDR2 YYNGEE. The germline V and J ends were trimmed by 0 bases and 0 bases, with 7 bases remaining between them. The CDR3 contains 15 residues. To note about this clone: Its cognate antigen is unknown.

For every subset, genomic DNA was evenly distributed across several immunoSEQ plates. In the sorted-subset replicate PCRs, 150 to 250 ng DNA, around 30,000 T cell genomes, was used. The assay was immunoSEQ multiplex PCR, and TCRdb's table has in-frame clones only and misses some. The data show about 330,000 clones, roughly 70% seen once. From CD4+ cells came CD45RA+ naive and CD45RA-negative memory subsets. Sequences were obtained from memory CD4+ T cells sorted from blood. Subset noted: CD45RA-negative fraction. The V call is TRBV9, the J call TRBJ1-3; D uncertain. This TCR was recovered from a man aged 30 to 39 in good health. The CDR3 sequence is CASSVALNSGNTIYF. CDR3 nucleotide sequence: TGTGCCAGCAGCGTAGCTTTAAACTCTGGAAACACCATATATTTT.